The present TCR beta chain was sequenced within a study of blood T cell repertoires in COVID-19. Whole-study context: Acute and convalescent COVID-19 samples came from the United States, Italy and Spain. The analysed material was cDNA or gDNA that came from T cells, B-cell-depleted T cells, or PBMCs.

Trimming took off 2 bases at V and 3 bases at J, with 5 bases between the two ends. CDR1 SNHLY and CDR2 FYNNEI come from the germline V gene. This CDR3 contains 13 residues. This clone has more than one count but fewer than ten. In the same sample, other DNA sequences code for this CDR3. Original data processing: Counts of nucleated cells, estimated from reference gene primer amplification, were obtained. Assay used: immunoSEQ multiplex PCR; TCRdb lists only in-frame clones, some missing. V and J calls and clone size are as listed in that table; D and trimming were resolved from the DNA. The sample shows 260,000 or so clones, approximately 87% of them seen only once.

V usage is TRBV2 and J usage is TRBJ2-1; D is unresolved. The clonotype comes from a human donor in a cohort sampled during active COVID-19. The material sequenced was peripheral blood. Here the CDR3 DNA reads TGTGCCAGCAGTGAAACGGGCTACAATGAGCAGTTCTTC. Translating it yields CASSETGYNEQFF.